This T cell receptor (beta chain) was sequenced during a study of early stage breast cancer tumors. Clones were read by immunoSEQ multiplex PCR, and TCRdb kept only the in-frame ones, dropping some. The table has 55,000 to 70,000 clones, 80% seen once; the top ten hold approximately 4.5%. The clonotype was recovered from a person aged 40-50 years with breast cancer. Specimen: blood.

In DNA, the CDR3 is TGTGCCAGCTCACCGTCGGCAGGGAATCAGCCCCAGCATTTT. Its translation is CASSPSAGNQPQHF. This rearrangement joins TRBV18 to TRBJ1-5; perhaps TRBD1 as D (5 bases). The V gene lost 3 bases and the J gene lost 4 bases, with 10 bases spanning the gap. The CDR3 runs to 14 residues. Germline V CDR1 and CDR2: KGHSH, LQKENI.